Sequencing of this TCR beta chain was carried out in a study of T cell responses to AZD1222 COVID-19 vaccine (dated by TCRdb to the early 2020s). Looking at the study overall: AZD1222 recipients whose second dose came at about 4 weeks and those whose second dose came at about 12 weeks were combined into one group, since spike-specific TCR depth and breadth did not differ between the two schedules. TCR sequencing covered 230 or so trial participants: about 210 given two doses of AZD1222 and some 25 given two doses of MenACWY control vaccine. Trial participants were enrolled by age into subgroups of 18-55, 56-69 and 70-plus years, and around 140, 26 and 57 TCR-sequenced participants, respectively, were included in these subgroups. What the authors observed across the whole study: Because no day 14 peak-response samples were available, the repertoires could be characterized only after the peak T cell response. The 56-69-year group was small, and its depth increase did not reach significance, likely because of low power. Reportedly, close to half of the unique spike-specific TCRs recognized epitopes lying outside the regions that are mutated in the B.1.351 and B.1.1.7 variants. The whole spike protein was spanned by vaccine-associated CD4 TCRs, and dominant responses were seen in regions 160-218 and 743-854. Conclusions about previously exposed vaccinees were limited because only 5 or 6 AZD1222 recipients were SARS-CoV-2 seropositive at baseline. Participants were mostly white British, with more females than males. The authors suggested clonal diversity may have been underestimated. After two AZD1222 doses, both the breadth and the depth of spike-specific TCRs were significantly higher than at day 0 and than in MenACWY recipients.

In regard to this clone: What antigen it recognizes has not been identified. Base qualities are not at hand, and no much larger clone is one base apart.

The sample's time point label, in plain terms: baseline before first vaccination. Vaccinee samples came from UK trials COV001 and COV002, including a single-blind randomized controlled phase 2/3 trial of AZD1222 (ChAdOx1 nCoV-19) in healthy adults. Trial participant PBMC samples were collected at day 0 and day 28 after the second dose for TCRbeta chain sequencing. The CDR3 regions of human TCRbeta chains were analyzed by immunosequencing. From the authors' description of their analysis: Repertoire TCRs were matched against a reference library of SARS-CoV-2-specific TCRs generated with the MIRA antigen-specificity platform. Breadth was defined as the fraction of unique TCRs that were SARS-CoV-2-associated. Depth was defined as the fraction of total T cells that were SARS-CoV-2-associated. Each spike-specific TCR was assigned to its reactive spike region and to a CD4 or CD8 class using the MIRA data. Log10-transformed breadth and depth values were compared by one-way ANOVA with Sidak's multiple comparisons tests. As stored in TCRdb, this immuneACCESS dataset retains in-frame rearrangements with V and J assigned. A fraction of the clones does not appear; measured against another copy, unresolved V genes explain less than half of the discrepancy, and the remainder lacks a known reason. V and J calls and clone size come straight from that table; D and trimming were deduced from the DNA. The sample table holds more than 100,000 clones, of which over 90% were seen once. The top ten constitute 5% to 7% of the sample.

Sequences were derived from peripheral blood, sampled on day 0 of AZD1222 vaccination. The sequence derives from an adult in good health.

The CDR3 region has the sequence CASSPNAGTTGELFF. The DNA reads TGTGCCAGCAGTCCTAATGCCGGGACTACCGGGGAGCTGTTTTTT. The sequence links TRBV2 to TRBJ2-2, with TRBD2 perhaps the D gene, on 6 matching bases. Counted from cysteine to phenylalanine, this CDR3 has 15 amino acids. The only DNA kept is the CDR3, 45 bases in frame from the first base. For CDR1 and CDR2, the germline V gene lists SNHLY and FYNNEI. The trim is 5 bases for V and 5 bases for J, with a gap of 15 bases between the germline ends.